This T cell receptor (beta chain) is from a study of cytomegalovirus exposure and HLA in healthy donors. Overall study results and limits: In a later analysis, productive TCRs from donors in an Asian-associated ancestry cluster reportedly carried fewer N-insertions than the cohort mean.

Remarks on this clone: Its antigen is undetermined.

It was with 60 Vbeta and 13 Jbeta primers that the PCR ran. Assay used: immunoSEQ multiplex PCR; TCRdb lists only in-frame clones, some missing. The table lists some 140,000 clones, about four fifths of them singletons. The CDR3 is made up of 14 amino acids. V was pared by 0 bases and J by 4 bases, with 9 bases between. Germline CDR1 and CDR2: MNHEY and SVGAGI. The sequence was collected from a woman aged 40 to 49 in good health and CMV-seronegative. The V and J genes are TRBV6-5 and TRBJ1-1; possible D gene TRBD1, 5 bases. Specimen: PBMCs. CDR3 in DNA: TGTGCCAGCAGTTACTCGAGCGGGGCCACTGAAGCTTTCTTT. It codes for CASSYSSGATEAFF.